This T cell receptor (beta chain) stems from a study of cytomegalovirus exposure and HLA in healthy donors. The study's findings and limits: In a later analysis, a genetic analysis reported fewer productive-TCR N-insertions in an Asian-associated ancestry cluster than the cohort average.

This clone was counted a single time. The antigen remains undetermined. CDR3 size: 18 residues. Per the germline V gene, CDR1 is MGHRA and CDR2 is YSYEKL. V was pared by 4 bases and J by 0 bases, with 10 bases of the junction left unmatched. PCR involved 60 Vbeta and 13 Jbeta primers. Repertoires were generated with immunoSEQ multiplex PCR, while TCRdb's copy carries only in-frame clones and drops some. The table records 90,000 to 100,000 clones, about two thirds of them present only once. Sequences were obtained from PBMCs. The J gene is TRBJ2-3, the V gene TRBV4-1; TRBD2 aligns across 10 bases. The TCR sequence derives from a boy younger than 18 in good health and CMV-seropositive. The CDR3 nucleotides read TGCGCCAGCAGCCTGTCAGAAAAGACTAGCGGGAGCACAGATACGCAGTATTTT. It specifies CASSLSEKTSGSTDTQYF.